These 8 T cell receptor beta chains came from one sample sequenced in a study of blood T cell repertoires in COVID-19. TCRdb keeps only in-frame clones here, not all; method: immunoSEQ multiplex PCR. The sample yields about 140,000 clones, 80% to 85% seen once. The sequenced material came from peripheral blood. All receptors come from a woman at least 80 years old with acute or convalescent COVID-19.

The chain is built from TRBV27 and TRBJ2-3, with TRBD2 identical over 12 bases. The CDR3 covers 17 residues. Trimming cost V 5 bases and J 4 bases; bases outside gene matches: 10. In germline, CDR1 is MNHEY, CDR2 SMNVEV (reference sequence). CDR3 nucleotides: TGTGCCAGCAGTCGCGGACTAGCGGGGATTCGAGCAGATACGCAGTATTTT. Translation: CASSRGLAGIRADTQYF.

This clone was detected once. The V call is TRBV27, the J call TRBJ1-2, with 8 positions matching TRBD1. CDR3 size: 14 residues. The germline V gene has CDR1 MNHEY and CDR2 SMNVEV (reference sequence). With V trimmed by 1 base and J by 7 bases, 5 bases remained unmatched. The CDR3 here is CASSLLGRGRGYTF. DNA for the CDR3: TGTGCCAGCAGTTTATTAGGCAGGGGGCGTGGCTACACCTTC.

CDR3 loop: CASSLVEGAPNYGYTF. In DNA, the CDR3 is TGTGCCAGCAGCTTAGTGGAGGGGGCCCCTAACTATGGCTACACCTTC. The chain joins TRBV11-2 to TRBJ1-2; 7 positions agree with TRBD1. The CDR3 sequence is 16 residues long. The trim removed 1 base at V and 0 bases at J, leaving 5 bases unmatched. CDR1 is SGHAT and CDR2 is FQNNGV in the germline V gene.

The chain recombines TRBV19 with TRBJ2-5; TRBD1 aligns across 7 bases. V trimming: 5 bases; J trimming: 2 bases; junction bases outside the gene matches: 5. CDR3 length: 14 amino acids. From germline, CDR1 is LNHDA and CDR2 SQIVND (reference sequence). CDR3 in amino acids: CASSDRAGQETQYF. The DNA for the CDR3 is TGTGCCAGTAGTGACAGGGCAGGGCAAGAGACCCAGTACTTC.

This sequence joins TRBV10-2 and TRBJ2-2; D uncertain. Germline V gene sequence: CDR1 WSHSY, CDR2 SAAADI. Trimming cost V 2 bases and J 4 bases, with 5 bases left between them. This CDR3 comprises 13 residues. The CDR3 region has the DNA TGCGCCAGCAGTGAGACGGTCACCGGGGAGCTGTTTTTT. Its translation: CASSETVTGELFF.

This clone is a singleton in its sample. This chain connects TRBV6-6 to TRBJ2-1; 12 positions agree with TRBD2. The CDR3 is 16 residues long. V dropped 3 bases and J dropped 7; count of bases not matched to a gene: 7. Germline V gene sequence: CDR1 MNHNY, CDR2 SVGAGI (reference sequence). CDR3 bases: TGTGCCAGCAGTTATGGGCTAGCGGGAGGGGAGAATGAGCAGTTCTTC. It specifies CASSYGLAGGENEQFF.

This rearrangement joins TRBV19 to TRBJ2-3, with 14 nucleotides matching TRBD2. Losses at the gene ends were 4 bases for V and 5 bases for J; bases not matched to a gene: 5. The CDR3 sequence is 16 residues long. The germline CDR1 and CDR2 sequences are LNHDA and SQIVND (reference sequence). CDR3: CASSTRTSGRIDTQYF. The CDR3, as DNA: TGTGCCAGTAGTACACGGACTAGCGGGAGGATAGATACGCAGTATTTT.

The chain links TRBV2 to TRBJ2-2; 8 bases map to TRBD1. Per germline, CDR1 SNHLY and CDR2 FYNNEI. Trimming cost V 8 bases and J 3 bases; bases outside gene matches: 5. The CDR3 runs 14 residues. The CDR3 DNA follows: TGTGCCAGCGGGGCAGGGGGCGACACCGGGGAGCTGTTTTTT. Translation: CASGAGGDTGELFF.